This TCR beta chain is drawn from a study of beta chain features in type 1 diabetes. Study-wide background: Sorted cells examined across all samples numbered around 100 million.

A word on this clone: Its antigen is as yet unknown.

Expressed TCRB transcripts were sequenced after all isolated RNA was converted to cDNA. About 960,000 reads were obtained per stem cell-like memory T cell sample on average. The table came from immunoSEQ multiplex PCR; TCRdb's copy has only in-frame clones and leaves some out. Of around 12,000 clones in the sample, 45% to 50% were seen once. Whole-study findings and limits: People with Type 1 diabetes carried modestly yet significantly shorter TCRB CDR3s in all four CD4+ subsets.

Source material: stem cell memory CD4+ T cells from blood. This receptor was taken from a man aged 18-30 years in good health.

The CDR3 DNA is TGTGCCAGCTCACCACCGAACAGGGGGGACTATGGCTACACCTTC. It translates to CASSPPNRGDYGYTF. The V and J genes are TRBV18 and TRBJ1-2, with TRBD1 matching 8 bases. The ends lost 0 bases at V and 3 bases at J; junction bases unmatched: 3. This CDR3 is built from 15 residues. The germline V gene has CDR1 KGHSH and CDR2 LQKENI.